This T cell receptor beta chain was identified during a study of blood T cell repertoires in COVID-19. Overall study: Researchers got acute and convalescent COVID-19 samples from the United States, Italy and Spain.

Trimming removed 6 bases from V and 2 bases from J; junction bases left unmatched: 7. Germline assignment: CDR1 SQVTM and CDR2 ANQGSEA. The CDR3 sequence is 14 residues long. Generated by immunoSEQ multiplex PCR, the TCRdb table keeps only in-frame clones and is missing some. The sample carries approximately 34,000 clones, over 75% recorded once. A Seattle source enrolled patients during active infection and followed them longitudinally. Material: peripheral blood. The TCR originated in a man between 65 and 85 years old with COVID-19, enrolled during active disease. V usage is TRBV29-1 and J usage is TRBJ2-5; 9 bases map to TRBD2. CDR3 in amino acids: CSVQASGAQETQYF. CDR3 nucleotide sequence: TGCAGCGTCCAAGCTAGCGGGGCGCAAGAGACCCAGTACTTC.